The 26 T cell receptor beta chains below all came from one sample that was sequenced in a study of response to subunit inactivated influenza vaccine. TCRdb independently ran MiXCR on the RT-PCR reads; one entry per CDR3 protein. The sample has a few hundred thousand distinct CDR3 sequences; approximately 7.2% are singletons. The source material was PBMCs from blood, sampled around 2 years after vaccination. The receptors originated from a man between 50 and 69 years old who received an inactivated influenza vaccine.

This clonotype was recorded at least ten times. The CDR3 sequence: CASSTYRVGTGELFF. The CDR3 DNA reads as TGTGCCAGCAGTACTTACAGGGTTGGGACCGGGGAGCTGTTTTTT. The rearrangement links TRBV28 to TRBJ2-2; maybe TRBD1 (6 bases). The CDR3 loop spans 15 amino acids. Germline CDR1 reads MDHEN; CDR2 reads SYDVKM. The V and J ends lost 5 bases and 5 bases respectively, with 15 bases between them.

This clonotype was seen ten or more times. In DNA form, the CDR3 reads TGTGCCAGCAGATACACGGGCGAGCAGTACTTC. It encodes CASRYTGEQYF. J is TRBJ2-7 and V is TRBV12-3 or TRBV12-4; D unresolved. CDR3 length equals 11 residues. The V end lost 6 bases, the J end lost 6 bases, and 9 bases lay between the germline ends.

The chain couples TRBV7-9 to TRBJ2-7; 9 nucleotides agree with TRBD1. The CDR3 sequence is 15 residues long. Germline CDR1 reads SEHNR; CDR2 reads FQNEAQ (reference sequence). The junction had 8 bases not matched to a gene; V was cut back by 5 bases and J by 3 bases. The CDR3 region has the DNA TGTGCCAGCAGCATTAACAGGGGGCTCTACTACGAGCAGTACTTC. It is translated as CASSINRGLYYEQYF.

The V call is TRBV5-6, the J call TRBJ2-5; the D is unclear. The germline V gene has CDR1 SGHDT and CDR2 YYEEEE. CDR3 length: 14 residues. Trimming cost V 4 bases and J 5 bases, with 15 bases left between them. The CDR3 DNA sequence: TGTGCCAGCAGCCCTCAGAGGTCCGAGGAGACCCAGTACTTC. This codes for CASSPQRSEETQYF.

The chain has TRBV6-2 or TRBV6-3 and TRBJ2-3, with TRBD1 matching 7 bases. This CDR3 spans 16 amino acids. CDR1 and CDR2 from the germline V gene are MNHEY and SVGEGT. V trimming: 2 bases; J trimming: 0 bases; junction bases outside the gene matches: 5. Written as DNA, the CDR3 is TGTGCCAGCAGTTACGCAGGGGGACCTAGCACAGATACGCAGTATTTT. It is translated as CASSYAGGPSTDTQYF.

The chain uses TRBV3-1 and TRBJ1-2; D is unclear. V shed 4 bases and J shed 1 base, with 7 bases lying between them. Germline loops: CDR1 LGHDT, CDR2 YNNKEL (reference sequence). The CDR3 has 13 amino acids. CDR3 amino acids: CASSRGDNYGYTF. The CDR3 DNA sequence: TGTGCCAGCAGCCGTGGGGATAACTATGGCTACACCTTC.

The V call is TRBV20-1, the J call TRBJ2-5; TRBD2 agrees at 7 bases. There are 13 residues in the CDR3. In germline, CDR1 is DFQATT, CDR2 SNEGSKA (reference sequence). V lost 5 bases, J lost 4 bases, and 7 bases stayed unmatched. The CDR3 DNA follows: TGCAGTGCTGTCGGGACTATCCCAGAGACCCAGTACTTC. This translates into CSAVGTIPETQYF.

CDR3 sequence: CSVARGTYNEQFF. Written as DNA, the CDR3 is TGCAGCGTTGCCAGGGGAACCTACAATGAGCAGTTCTTC. The chain recombines TRBV29-1 with TRBJ2-1, with D possibly being TRBD1 (6 bases). V lost 4 bases, J lost 2 bases, and 9 bases lay in between. Germline-derived CDR1 and CDR2 are SQVTM and ANQGSEA. The CDR3 is 13 residues long.

The sample holds many counts of this clonotype. CDR3 nucleotide sequence: TGTGCCAGCGGCCCCGGAGGACTGAAAAATCAGCCCCAGCATTTT. Its translation: CASGPGGLKNQPQHF. This chain links TRBV12-3 or TRBV12-4 with TRBJ1-5; the D is unclear. There are 15 residues in the CDR3. V dropped 8 bases and J dropped 4 bases, with 18 bases sitting between them.

This clonotype turned up a few times. The chain joins TRBV7-2 to TRBJ2-1, with 8 bases that match TRBD2. Germline V lookup: CDR1 SGHTA, CDR2 FQGNSA. The CDR3 consists of 14 residues. V shed 8 bases, J shed 4 bases, and the junction held 7 bases outside the gene matches. Here the CDR3 reads CASGRGGLYNEQFF. Here the CDR3 DNA reads TGTGCCAGCGGCCGGGGGGGTTTGTACAATGAGCAGTTCTTC.

The V and J genes are TRBV4-2 and TRBJ1-5, with 9 bases matching TRBD1. This CDR3 spans 16 amino acids. The germline V gene has CDR1 LGHNA and CDR2 YNFKEQ. V lost 3 bases to trimming and J lost 8 bases; unmatched junction nucleotides: 11. In DNA, the CDR3 is TGTGCCAGCAGCCAGTCAACCGGGACAGGGAATAAGCCCCAGCATTTT. It is translated as CASSQSTGTGNKPQHF.

This clonotype was seen repeatedly, ten times or more. This chain uses TRBV5-1 with TRBJ1-5; maybe TRBD1 (5 bases). This CDR3 is built from 15 residues. The germline gives CDR1 SGHRS, CDR2 YFSETQ. V lost 0 bases and J lost 3, with 10 bases in between. The CDR3 protein is CASSLAGILNQPQHF. CDR3 DNA: TGCGCCAGCAGCTTGGCAGGGATTCTCAATCAGCCCCAGCATTTT.

This clonotype came up many times. V and J are TRBV12-3 or TRBV12-4 and TRBJ2-1; D is perhaps TRBD1 or TRBD2 (5 bases each). The ends were cut back, 4 bases at V and 13 bases at J, with 17 bases in the middle. The CDR3 spans 13 residues. The CDR3 sequence: CASSSSVWDHQFF. The CDR3 DNA reads TGTGCCAGCAGTTCGAGCGTTTGGGACCACCAGTTCTTC.

This clonotype was detected a few times. The chain employs TRBV11-2 and TRBJ2-7, with TRBD2 identical over 8 bases. V lost 4 bases to trimming and J lost 6 bases; unmatched junction nucleotides: 8. This CDR3 is built from 14 residues. Germline lookup yields CDR1 SGHAT and CDR2 FQNNGV. In DNA form, the CDR3 reads TGTGCCAGCAGCTCCGGGACTAGGTTTAGCGAGCAGTACTTC. It is translated as CASSSGTRFSEQYF.

In its sample, this clonotype was seen many times. The gene calls are TRBV15 and TRBJ1-1; no firm D call. V was shortened by 0 bases and J by 4 bases, with 6 bases between the two germline ends. This CDR3 contains 13 residues. From germline, CDR1 is LNHNV and CDR2 YYDKDF (reference sequence). The CDR3 spells CATSRDQGTEAFF. CDR3 nucleotide sequence: TGTGCCACCAGCAGAGATCAAGGCACTGAAGCTTTCTTT.

This clonotype turned up a few times. The J gene is TRBJ1-1, the V gene TRBV6-4, with D unclear. Germline V gene data show CDR1 as MRHNA and CDR2 as SNTAGT. The CDR3 is 14 amino acids. Trimming removed 6 bases at V and 0 bases at J, with 11 bases between. As DNA, the CDR3 is TGTGCCAGCAGGGATGGAGGGATGAACACTGAAGCTTTCTTT. Its protein is CASRDGGMNTEAFF.

This clonotype was counted between two and nine times. The rearrangement links TRBV7-9 to TRBJ2-3; D gene uncertain. Trimming took off 2 bases at V and 0 bases at J, with 6 bases between the two ends. The CDR3 runs to 14 residues. Germline CDR1 and CDR2: SEHNR and FQNEAQ (reference sequence). The CDR3 loop reads CASSLPRSTDTQYF. DNA for the CDR3: TGTGCCAGCAGCTTACCTAGGAGCACAGATACGCAGTATTTT.

This chain's CDR3 is CASSYEPIPSWAFF. DNA for the CDR3: TGTGCCAGCAGTTACGAACCGATACCTTCTTGGGCTTTCTTT. The chain recombines TRBV6-5 with TRBJ1-1, with no clear D. CDR1 is MNHEY and CDR2 is SVGAGI in the germline V gene. V was shortened by 2 bases and J by 11 bases, with 18 bases between the two germline ends. The length of the CDR3 is 14 residues.

There are many counts of this clonotype. The V call is TRBV12-3 or TRBV12-4, the J call TRBJ2-1; 7 nucleotides align to TRBD1. V lost 6 bases to trimming and J lost 4 bases; unmatched junction nucleotides: 6. The CDR3 spans 14 residues. In DNA form, the CDR3 reads TGTGCCAGCAGCCAGGGACAGTGGTACAATGAGCAGTTCTTC. It yields the protein CASSQGQWYNEQFF.

This clonotype was detected only a few times. V gene TRBV5-6 combines with J gene TRBJ2-2; D might be TRBD2 (5 bases). CDR3 length: 14 residues. Germline V gene lookup returns CDR1 SGHDT and CDR2 YYEEEE. With 0 bases removed from V and 7 bases from J, the gap between germline ends came to 10 bases. CDR3 amino acids: CASSLVGSNGELFF. CDR3 nucleotide sequence: TGTGCCAGCAGCTTGGTAGGGAGTAACGGGGAGCTGTTTTTT.

The rearrangement uses TRBV5-1 and TRBJ2-5; unclear D gene. The CDR3 contains 13 residues. Deletions cut 4 bases from V and 5 bases from J, with 12 bases between. In germline, CDR1 is SGHRS, CDR2 YFSETQ. The CDR3 loop reads CASSPVGWETQYF. CDR3 DNA sequence: TGCGCCAGCAGCCCTGTAGGGTGGGAGACCCAGTACTTC.

This clonotype was observed at least ten times. V gene TRBV20-1 combines with J gene TRBJ2-1; 8 bases are shared with TRBD2. The CDR3 covers 14 residues. From germline, CDR1 is DFQATT and CDR2 SNEGSKA (reference sequence). J was trimmed by 4 bases and V by 2 bases; bases with no gene match: 4. CDR3 bases: TGCAGTGCTAGAACGGGAGGGCTATACAATGAGCAGTTCTTC. This gives the protein CSARTGGLYNEQFF.

This sequence joins TRBV20-1 and TRBJ2-1; 11 bases are shared with TRBD2. The V segment lost 0 bases and the J segment 8 bases; nucleotides outside the gene matches: 6. CDR3 length equals 15 residues. CDR1 is DFQATT, CDR2 SNEGSKA, per germline (reference sequence). CDR3 bases: TGCAGTGCTAGAGATCATAGCGGGGGGGTACATGAGCAGTTCTTC. It specifies CSARDHSGGVHEQFF.

This clonotype came up many times. The CDR3 region has the DNA TGTGCCAGCAGCGTGAACAATGAGCAGTTCTTC. It codes for CASSVNNEQFF. The chain carries TRBV14 and TRBJ2-1; D is unresolved. The CDR3 has 11 residues. The ends were cut back, 5 bases at V and 5 bases at J, with 4 bases in the middle. Germline V gene lookup returns CDR1 SGHDN and CDR2 FVKESK.

On this clonotype: The junction differs from germline at one of its ends, possibly a read error. The rearrangement links TRBV29-1 to TRBJ1-5, with no clear D. This CDR3 comprises 13 residues. Germline loops: CDR1 SQVTM, CDR2 ANQGSEA. The CDR3 region is CCVVVESNQPQHF. The CDR3 nucleotides read TGCTGCGTTGTTGTGGAGAGCAATCAGCCCCAGCATTTT.

The J gene is TRBJ1-4, the V gene TRBV20-1, with no clear D. The CDR3 covers 14 residues. The germline CDR1 and CDR2 sequences are DFQATT and SNEGSKA (reference sequence). Trimming took 4 bases from V and 4 from J, leaving 13 bases between them. CDR3 sequence (DNA): TGCAGTGCTACAGTTGGACGGCTTAATGAAAAACTGTTTTTT. Its protein product is CSATVGRLNEKLFF.